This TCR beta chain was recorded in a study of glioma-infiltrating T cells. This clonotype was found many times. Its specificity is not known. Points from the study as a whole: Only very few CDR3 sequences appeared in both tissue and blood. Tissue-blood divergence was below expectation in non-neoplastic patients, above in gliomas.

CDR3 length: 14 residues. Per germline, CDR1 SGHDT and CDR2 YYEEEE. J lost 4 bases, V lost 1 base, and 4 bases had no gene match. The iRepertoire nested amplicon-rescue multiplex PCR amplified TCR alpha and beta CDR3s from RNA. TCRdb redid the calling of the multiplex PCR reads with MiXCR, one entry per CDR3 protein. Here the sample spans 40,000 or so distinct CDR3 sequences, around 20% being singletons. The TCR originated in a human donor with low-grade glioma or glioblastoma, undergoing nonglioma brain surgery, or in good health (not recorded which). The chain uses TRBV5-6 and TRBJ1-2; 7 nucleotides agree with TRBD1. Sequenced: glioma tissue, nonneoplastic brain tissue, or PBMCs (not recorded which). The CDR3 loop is CASSLYRGGYGYTF. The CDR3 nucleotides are TGTGCCAGCAGCTTGTACAGGGGAGGCTATGGCTACACCTTC.